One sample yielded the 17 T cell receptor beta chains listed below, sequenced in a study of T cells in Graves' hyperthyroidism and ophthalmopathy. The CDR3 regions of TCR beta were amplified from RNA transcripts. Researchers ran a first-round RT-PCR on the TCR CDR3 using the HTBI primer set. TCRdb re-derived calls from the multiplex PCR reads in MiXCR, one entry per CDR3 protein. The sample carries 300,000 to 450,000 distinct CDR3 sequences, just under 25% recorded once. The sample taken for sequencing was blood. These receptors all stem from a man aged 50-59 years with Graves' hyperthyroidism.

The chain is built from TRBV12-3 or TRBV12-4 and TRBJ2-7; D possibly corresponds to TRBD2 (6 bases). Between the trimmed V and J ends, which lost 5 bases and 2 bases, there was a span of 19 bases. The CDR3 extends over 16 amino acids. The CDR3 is CASSRDSGSTTYEQYF. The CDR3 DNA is TGTGCCAGCAGTCGGGACTCCGGTAGTACGACCTACGAGCAGTACTTC.

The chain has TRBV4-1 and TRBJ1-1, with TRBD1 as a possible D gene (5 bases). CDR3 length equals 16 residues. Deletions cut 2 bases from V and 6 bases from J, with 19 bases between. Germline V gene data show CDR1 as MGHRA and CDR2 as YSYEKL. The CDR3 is CASSQPVAGAVAEAFF. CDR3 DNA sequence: TGCGCCAGCAGCCAACCCGTCGCCGGGGCCGTCGCTGAAGCTTTCTTT.

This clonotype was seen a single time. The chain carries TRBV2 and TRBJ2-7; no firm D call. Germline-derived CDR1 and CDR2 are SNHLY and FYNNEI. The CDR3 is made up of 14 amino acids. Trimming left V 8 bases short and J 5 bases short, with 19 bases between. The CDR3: CASQDGRPSNEQYF. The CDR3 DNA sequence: TGTGCCAGCCAAGACGGACGACCTTCCAACGAGCAGTACTTC.

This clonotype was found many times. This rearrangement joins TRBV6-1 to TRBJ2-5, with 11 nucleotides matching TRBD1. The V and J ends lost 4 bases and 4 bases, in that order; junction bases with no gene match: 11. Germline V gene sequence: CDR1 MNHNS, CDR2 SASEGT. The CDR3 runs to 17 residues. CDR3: CASSGVLRDRGRETQYF. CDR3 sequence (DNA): TGTGCCAGCAGTGGGGTTTTACGGGACAGGGGGAGAGAGACCCAGTACTTC.

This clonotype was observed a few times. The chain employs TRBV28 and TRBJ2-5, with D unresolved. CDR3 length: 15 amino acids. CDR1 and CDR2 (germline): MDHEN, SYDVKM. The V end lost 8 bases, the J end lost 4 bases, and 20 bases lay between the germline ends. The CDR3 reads CASFPAKGVGETQYF. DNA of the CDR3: TGTGCCAGCTTCCCTGCGAAGGGTGTAGGAGAGACCCAGTACTTC.

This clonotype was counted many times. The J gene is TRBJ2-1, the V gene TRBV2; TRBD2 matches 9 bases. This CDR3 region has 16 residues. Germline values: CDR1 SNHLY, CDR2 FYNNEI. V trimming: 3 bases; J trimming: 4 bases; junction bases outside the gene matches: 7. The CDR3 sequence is CASSDPTSGWYNEQFF. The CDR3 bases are TGTGCCAGCAGTGATCCCACTAGCGGGTGGTACAATGAGCAGTTCTTC.

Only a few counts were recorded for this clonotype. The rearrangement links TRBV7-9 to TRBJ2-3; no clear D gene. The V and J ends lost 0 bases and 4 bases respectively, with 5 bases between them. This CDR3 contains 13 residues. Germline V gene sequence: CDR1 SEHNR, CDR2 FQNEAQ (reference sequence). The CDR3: CASSLAFADTQYF. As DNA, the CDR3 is TGTGCCAGCAGCTTAGCTTTCGCAGATACGCAGTATTTT. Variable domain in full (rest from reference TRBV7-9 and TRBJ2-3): DTGVSQNPRHKITKRGQNVTFRCDPISEHNRLYWYRQTLGQGPEFLTYFQNEAQLEKSRLLSDRFSAERPKGSFSTLEIQRTEQGDSAMYLCASSLAFADTQYFGPGTRLTVL.

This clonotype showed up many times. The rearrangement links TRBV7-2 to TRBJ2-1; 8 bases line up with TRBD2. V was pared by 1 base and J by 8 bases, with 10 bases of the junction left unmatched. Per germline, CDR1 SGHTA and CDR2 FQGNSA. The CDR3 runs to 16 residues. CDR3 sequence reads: CASSLGLLAVLDEQFF. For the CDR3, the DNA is TGTGCCAGCAGCTTAGGTTTACTAGCGGTCTTGGATGAGCAGTTCTTC.

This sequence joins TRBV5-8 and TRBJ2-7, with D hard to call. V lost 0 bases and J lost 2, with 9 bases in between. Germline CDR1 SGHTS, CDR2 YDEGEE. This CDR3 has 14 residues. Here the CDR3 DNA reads TGTGCCAGCAGCTTGGGGTGGGCCACCTACGAGCAGTACTTC. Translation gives CASSLGWATYEQYF. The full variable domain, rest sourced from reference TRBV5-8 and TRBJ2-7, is EAGVTQSPTHLIKTRGQQATLRCSPISGHTSVYWYQQALGLGLQFLLWYDEGEERNRGNFPPRFSGRQFPNYSSELNVNALELEDSALYLCASSLGWATYEQYFGPGTRLTVT.

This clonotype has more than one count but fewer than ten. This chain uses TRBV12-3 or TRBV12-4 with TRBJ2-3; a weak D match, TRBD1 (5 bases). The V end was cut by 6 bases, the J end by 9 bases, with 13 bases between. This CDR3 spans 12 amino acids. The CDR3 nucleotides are TGTGCCAGCAGGCCCTCAGGGAACACGCAGTATTTT. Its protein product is CASRPSGNTQYF.

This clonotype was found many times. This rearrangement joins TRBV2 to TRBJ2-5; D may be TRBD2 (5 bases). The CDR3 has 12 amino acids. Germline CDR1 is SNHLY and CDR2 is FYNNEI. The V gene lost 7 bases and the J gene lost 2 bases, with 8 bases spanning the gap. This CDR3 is CASIALQETQYF. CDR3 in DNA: TGTGCCAGCATAGCGCTGCAAGAGACCCAGTACTTC.

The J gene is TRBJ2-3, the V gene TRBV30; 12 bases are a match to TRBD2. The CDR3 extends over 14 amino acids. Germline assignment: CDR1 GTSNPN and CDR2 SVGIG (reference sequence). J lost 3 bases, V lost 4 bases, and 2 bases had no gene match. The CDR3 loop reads CAWTSGRETDTQYF. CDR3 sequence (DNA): TGTGCCTGGACTAGCGGGAGGGAGACAGATACGCAGTATTTT. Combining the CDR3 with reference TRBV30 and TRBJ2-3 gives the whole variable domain SQTIHQWPATLVQPVGSPLSLECTVEGTSNPNLYWYRQAAGRGLQLLFYSVGIGQISSEVPQNLSASRPQDRQFILSSKKLLLSDSGFYLCAWTSGRETDTQYFGPGTRLTVL.

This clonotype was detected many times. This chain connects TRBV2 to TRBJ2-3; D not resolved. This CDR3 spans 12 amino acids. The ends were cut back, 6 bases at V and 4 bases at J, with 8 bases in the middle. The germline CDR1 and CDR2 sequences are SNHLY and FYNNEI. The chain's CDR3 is CASSGRSDTQYF. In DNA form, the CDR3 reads TGTGCCAGCAGCGGGCGTTCAGATACGCAGTATTTT.

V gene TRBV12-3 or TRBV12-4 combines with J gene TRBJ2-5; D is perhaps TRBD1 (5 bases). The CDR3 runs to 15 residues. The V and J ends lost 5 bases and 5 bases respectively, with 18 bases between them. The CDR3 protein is CASSPQGVPRETQYF. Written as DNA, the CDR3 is TGTGCCAGCAGTCCCCAAGGGGTTCCGAGGGAGACCCAGTACTTC.

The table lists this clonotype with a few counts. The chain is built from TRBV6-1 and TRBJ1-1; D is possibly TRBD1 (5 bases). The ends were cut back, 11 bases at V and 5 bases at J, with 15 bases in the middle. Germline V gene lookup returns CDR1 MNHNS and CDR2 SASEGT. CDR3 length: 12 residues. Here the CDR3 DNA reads TGTGCCGTAAGTGGGGGAAGGACTGAAGCTTTCTTT. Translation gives CAVSGGRTEAFF.

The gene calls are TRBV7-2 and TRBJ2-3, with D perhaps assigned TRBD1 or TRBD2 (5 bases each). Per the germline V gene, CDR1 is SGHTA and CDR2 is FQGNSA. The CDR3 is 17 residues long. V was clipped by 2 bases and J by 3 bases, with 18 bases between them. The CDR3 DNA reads TGTGCCAGCAGCTTAATCGGGTGGGACGACAGTACAGATACGCAGTATTTT. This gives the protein CASSLIGWDDSTDTQYF.

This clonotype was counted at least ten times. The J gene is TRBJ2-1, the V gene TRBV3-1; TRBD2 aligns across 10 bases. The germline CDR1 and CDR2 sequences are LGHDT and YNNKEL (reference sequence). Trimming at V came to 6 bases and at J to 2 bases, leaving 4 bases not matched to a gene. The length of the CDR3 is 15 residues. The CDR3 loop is CASSGTSETYNEQFF. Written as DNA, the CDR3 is TGTGCCAGCAGTGGGACTAGCGAGACCTACAATGAGCAGTTCTTC.